The entry below gives a single TCR beta chain sequence along with its context. The target antigen is unknown. Germline V gene data show CDR1 as MNHNY and CDR2 as SVGAGI (reference sequence). There are 15 residues in the CDR3. The junction had 1 base not matched to a gene; V was cut back by 2 bases and J by 2 bases. The primer mix had 60 Vbeta and 13 Jbeta primers. Libraries were prepared by immunoSEQ multiplex PCR; TCRdb keeps only in-frame clonotypes and omits some of them. This sample has roughly 170,000 clones, with roughly 79% found just once. The entry originates in a study of cytomegalovirus exposure and HLA in healthy donors. Findings and caveats of the study: Some highly shared sequence variants likely arose as a pipeline artifact.

The source of this sequence is a young man in good health and CMV-seronegative. The J gene is TRBJ2-1, the V gene TRBV6-6; 9 bases agree with TRBD1. What was sequenced was PBMCs. CDR3 sequence (DNA): TGTGCCAGCAGTTACAGGACAGGGGCCTACAATGAGCAGTTCTTC. It yields the protein CASSYRTGAYNEQFF.